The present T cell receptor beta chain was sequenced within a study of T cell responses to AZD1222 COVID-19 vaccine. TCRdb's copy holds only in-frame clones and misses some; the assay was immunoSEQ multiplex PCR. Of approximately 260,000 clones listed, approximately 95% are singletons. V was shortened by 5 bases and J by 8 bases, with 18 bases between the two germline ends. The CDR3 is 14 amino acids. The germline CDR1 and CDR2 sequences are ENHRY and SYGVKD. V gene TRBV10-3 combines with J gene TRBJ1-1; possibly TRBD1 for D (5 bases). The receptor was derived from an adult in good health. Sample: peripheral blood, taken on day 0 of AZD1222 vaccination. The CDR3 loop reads CAISSPGVGPEAFF. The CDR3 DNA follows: TGTGCCATCAGTTCACCCGGGGTGGGGCCCGAAGCTTTCTTT.